This TCR beta chain was sequenced in a study of blood T cell repertoires in COVID-19. For the study at large: Samples representing acute and convalescent COVID-19 were sourced from the United States, Italy and Spain. In each case, the material was cDNA or gDNA derived from T cells, B-cell-depleted T cells, or PBMCs.

Measured with immunoSEQ multiplex PCR; TCRdb has only the in-frame clones, and not every one. This sample has approximately 240,000 clones, with roughly 87% found just once. Assignments of participants to cohorts depended upon their own reported clinical history. Sequenced sample: PBMCs or T cells enriched from blood (not recorded which). This TCR was sampled from a woman aged 25 to 39 with acute COVID-19.

Here the CDR3 reads CASNKREGRNEQFF. CDR3 sequence (DNA): TGTGCCAGTAACAAGCGGGAGGGCAGGAATGAGCAGTTCTTC. The chain recombines TRBV19 with TRBJ2-1, with TRBD2 matching over 10 bases. Germline CDR1 is LNHDA and CDR2 is SQIVND (reference sequence). V was pared by 7 bases and J by 7 bases, with 7 bases of the junction left unmatched. The CDR3 runs 14 residues.